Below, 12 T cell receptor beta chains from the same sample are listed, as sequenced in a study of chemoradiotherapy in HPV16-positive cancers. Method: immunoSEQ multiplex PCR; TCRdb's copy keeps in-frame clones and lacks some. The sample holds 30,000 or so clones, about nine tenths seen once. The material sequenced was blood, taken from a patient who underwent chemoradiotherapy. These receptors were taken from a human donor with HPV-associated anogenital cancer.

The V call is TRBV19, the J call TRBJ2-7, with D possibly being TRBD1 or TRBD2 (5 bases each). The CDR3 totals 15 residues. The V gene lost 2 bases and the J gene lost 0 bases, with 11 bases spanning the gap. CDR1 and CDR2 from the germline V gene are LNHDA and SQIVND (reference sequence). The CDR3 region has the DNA TGTGCCAGTAGTATAAGAGGGGCCGGCTCCTACGAGCAGTACTTC. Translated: CASSIRGAGSYEQYF.

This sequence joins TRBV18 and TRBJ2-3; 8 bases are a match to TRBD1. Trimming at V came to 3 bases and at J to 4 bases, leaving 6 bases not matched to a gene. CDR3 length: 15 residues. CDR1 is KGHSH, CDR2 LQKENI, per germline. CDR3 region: CASSPQGASADTQYF. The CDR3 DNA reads TGTGCCAGCTCACCGCAGGGGGCAAGTGCAGATACGCAGTATTTT.

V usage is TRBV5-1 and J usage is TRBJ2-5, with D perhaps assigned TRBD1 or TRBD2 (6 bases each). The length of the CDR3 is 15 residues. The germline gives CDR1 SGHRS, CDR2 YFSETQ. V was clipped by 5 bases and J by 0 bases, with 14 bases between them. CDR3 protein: CASSKGGANQETQYF. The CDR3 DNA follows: TGCGCCAGCAGTAAGGGGGGCGCGAACCAAGAGACCCAGTACTTC.

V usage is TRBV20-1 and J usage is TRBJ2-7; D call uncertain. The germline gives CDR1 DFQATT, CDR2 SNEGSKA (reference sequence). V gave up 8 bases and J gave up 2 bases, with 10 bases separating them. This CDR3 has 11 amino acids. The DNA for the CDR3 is TGCAGTACCCCTGGCGCCTACGAGCAGTACTTC. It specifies CSTPGAYEQYF.

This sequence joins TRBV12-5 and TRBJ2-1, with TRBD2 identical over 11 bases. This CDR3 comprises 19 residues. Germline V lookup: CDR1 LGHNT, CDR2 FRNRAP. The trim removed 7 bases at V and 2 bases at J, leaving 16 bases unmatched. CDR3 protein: CASAKQGAGTSGTYNEQFF. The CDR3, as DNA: TGTGCTAGTGCCAAACAGGGGGCTGGGACTAGCGGAACCTACAATGAGCAGTTCTTC.

The CDR3 DNA reads as TGTGCCAGCGATCGGACGGGAAATCAGCCCCAGCATTTT. This sequence encodes CASDRTGNQPQHF. The chain has TRBV19 and TRBJ1-5; D is uncertain. This CDR3 has 13 amino acids. The V end lost 9 bases, the J end lost 4 bases, and 13 bases lay between the germline ends. Germline CDR1 reads LNHDA; CDR2 reads SQIVND (reference sequence). Together with reference TRBV19 and TRBJ1-5, the CDR3 gives the full variable domain: DGGITQSPKYLFRKEGQNVTLSCEQNLNHDAMYWYRQDPGQGLRLIYYSQIVNDFQKGDIAEGYSVSREKKESFPLTVTSAQKNPTAFYLCASDRTGNQPQHFGDGTRLSIL.

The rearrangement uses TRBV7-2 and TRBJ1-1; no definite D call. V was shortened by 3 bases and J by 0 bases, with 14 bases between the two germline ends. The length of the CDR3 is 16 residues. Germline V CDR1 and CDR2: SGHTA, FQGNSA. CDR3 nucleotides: TGTGCCAGCAGCTTCCTCAGGTCCACCATGAACACTGAAGCTTTCTTT. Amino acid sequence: CASSFLRSTMNTEAFF. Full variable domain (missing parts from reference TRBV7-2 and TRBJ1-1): GAGVSQSPSNKVTEKGKDVELRCDPISGHTALYWYRQSLGQGLEFLIYFQGNSAPDKSGLPSDRFSAERTGGSVSTLTIQRTQQEDSAVYLCASSFLRSTMNTEAFFGQGTRLTVV.

The CDR3 protein is CSHAGDNTGELFF. DNA for the CDR3: TGCAGCCACGCAGGGGACAACACCGGGGAGCTGTTTTTT. The chain is built from TRBV29-1 and TRBJ2-2; TRBD1 is a possible D gene (6 bases). Trimming cost V 8 bases and J 2 bases, with 12 bases left between them. The CDR3 has 13 amino acids. Germline V gene sequence: CDR1 SQVTM, CDR2 ANQGSEA.

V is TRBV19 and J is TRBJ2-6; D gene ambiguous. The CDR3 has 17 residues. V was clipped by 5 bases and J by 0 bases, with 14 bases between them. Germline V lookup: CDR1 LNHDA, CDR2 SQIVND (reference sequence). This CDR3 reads CASSPNKNDSGANVLTF. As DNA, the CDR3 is TGTGCCAGTAGTCCTAATAAGAACGACTCTGGGGCCAACGTCCTGACTTTC.

The CDR3 DNA is TGTGCCAGTAAAAGACAGACAACTAATGAAAAACTGTTTTTT. Encoded protein: CASKRQTTNEKLFF. The chain links TRBV19 to TRBJ1-4; D might be TRBD1 (5 bases). V was cut by 7 bases and J by 0 bases, with 9 bases left in between. This CDR3 has 14 amino acids. CDR1 is LNHDA and CDR2 is SQIVND in the germline V gene (reference sequence).

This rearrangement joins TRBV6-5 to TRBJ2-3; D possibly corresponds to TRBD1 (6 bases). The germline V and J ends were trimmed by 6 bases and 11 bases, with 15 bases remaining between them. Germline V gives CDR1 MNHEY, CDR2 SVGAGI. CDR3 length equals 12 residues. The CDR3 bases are TGTGCCAGCAGGGCGAGTGGGGGACAGCAGTATTTT. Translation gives CASRASGGQQYF.

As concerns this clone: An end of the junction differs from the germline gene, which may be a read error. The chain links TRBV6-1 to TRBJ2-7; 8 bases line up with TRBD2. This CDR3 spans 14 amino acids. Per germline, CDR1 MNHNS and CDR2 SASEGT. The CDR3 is CASGERGSSYKQYF. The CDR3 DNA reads TGTGCCAGCGGGGAGCGGGGGAGCTCCTACAAGCAGTACTTC.